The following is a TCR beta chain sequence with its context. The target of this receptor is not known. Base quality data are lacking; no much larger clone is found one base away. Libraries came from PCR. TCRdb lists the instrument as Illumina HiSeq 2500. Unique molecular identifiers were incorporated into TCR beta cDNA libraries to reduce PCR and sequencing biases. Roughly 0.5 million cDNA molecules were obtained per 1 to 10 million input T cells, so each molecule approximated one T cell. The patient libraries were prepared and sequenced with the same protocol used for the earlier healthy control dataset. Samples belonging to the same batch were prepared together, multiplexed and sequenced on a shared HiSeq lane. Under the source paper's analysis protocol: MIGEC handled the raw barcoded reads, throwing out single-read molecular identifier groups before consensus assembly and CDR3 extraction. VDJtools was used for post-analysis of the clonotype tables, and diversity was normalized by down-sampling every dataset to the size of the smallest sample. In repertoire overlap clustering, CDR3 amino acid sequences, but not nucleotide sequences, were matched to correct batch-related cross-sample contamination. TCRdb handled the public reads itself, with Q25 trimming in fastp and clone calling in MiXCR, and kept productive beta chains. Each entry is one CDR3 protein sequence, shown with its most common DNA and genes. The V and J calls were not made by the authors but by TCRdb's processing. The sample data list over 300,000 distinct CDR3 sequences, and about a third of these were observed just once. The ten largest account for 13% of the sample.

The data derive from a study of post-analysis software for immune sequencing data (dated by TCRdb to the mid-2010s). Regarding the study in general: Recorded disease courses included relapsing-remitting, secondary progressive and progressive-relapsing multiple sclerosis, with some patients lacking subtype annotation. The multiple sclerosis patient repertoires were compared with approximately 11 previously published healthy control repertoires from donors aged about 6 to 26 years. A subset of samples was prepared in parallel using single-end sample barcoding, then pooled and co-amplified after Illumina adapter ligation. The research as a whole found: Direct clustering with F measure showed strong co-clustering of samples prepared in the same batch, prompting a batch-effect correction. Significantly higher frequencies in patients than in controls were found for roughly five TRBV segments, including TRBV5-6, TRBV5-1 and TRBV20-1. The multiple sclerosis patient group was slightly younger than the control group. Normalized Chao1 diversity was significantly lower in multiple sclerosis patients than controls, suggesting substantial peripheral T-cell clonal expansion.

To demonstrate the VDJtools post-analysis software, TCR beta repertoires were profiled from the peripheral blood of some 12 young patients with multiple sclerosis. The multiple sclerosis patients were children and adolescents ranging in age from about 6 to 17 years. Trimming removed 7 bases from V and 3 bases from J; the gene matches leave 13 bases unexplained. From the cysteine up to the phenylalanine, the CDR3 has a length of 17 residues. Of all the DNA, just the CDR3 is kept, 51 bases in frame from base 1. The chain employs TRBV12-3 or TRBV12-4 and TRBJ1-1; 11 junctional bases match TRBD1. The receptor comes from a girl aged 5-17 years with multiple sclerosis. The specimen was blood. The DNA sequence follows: TGTGCCAGCACCTCGGACAGGGGGCGCATAAGGGACACTGAAGCTTTCTTT. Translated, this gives CASTSDRGRIRDTEAFF.